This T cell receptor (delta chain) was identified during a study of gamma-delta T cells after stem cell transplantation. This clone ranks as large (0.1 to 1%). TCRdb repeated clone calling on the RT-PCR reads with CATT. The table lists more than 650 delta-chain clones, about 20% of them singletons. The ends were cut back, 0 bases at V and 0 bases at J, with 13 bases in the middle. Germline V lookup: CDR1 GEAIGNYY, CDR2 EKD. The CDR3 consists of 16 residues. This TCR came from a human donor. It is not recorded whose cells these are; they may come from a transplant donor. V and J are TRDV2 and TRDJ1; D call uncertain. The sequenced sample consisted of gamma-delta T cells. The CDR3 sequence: CACDTLAASDTDKLIF. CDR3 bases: TGTGCCTGTGACACCCTAGCTGCGTCGGACACCGATAAACTCATCTTT.